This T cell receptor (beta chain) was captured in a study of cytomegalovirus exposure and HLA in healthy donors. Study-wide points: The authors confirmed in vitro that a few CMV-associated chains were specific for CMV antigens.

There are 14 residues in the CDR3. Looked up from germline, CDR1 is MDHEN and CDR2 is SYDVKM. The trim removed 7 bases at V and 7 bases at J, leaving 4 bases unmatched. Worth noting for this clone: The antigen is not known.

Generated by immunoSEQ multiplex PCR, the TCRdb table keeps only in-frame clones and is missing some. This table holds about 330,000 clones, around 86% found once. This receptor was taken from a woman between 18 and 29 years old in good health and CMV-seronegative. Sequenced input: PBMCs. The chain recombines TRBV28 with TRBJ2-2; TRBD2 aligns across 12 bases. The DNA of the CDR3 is TGTGCCAGCAAACTAGCGGGAGGAGGCGGGGAGCTGTTTTTT. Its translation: CASKLAGGGGELFF.